The present TCR beta chain was sequenced within a study of cytotoxic CD8 clonotypes in ibrutinib-treated CLL. Across the whole study: Mean productive templates were under 260,000; mean productive rearrangements were roughly 90,000. Study-wide results and caveats: Clonality (at baseline) was higher than in age-matched healthy donors and tracked circulating CD8+ T-cell counts.

Losses at the gene ends were 5 bases for V and 7 bases for J; bases not matched to a gene: 7. The CDR3 loop spans 13 amino acids. Germline assignment: CDR1 LNHNV and CDR2 YYDKDF (reference sequence). T cells were sequenced at a targeted depth of 1 in 200,000 to 1 in 1 million. Only in-frame clones appear in the TCRdb table, and some are missing; sequencing was by immunoSEQ multiplex PCR. In the table there are tens of thousands of clones, 80% of which are singletons. Concerning this clone: The antigen is not known.

The sample here was PBMCs, taken at disease progression, from a patient treated with ibrutinib. This receptor was taken from a human donor with chronic lymphocytic leukemia. The chain links TRBV15 to TRBJ1-2, with 7 bases lining up with TRBD1. The CDR3 nucleotides are TGTGCCACCAGCGTGGGGACAGCTCTTGGCTACACCTTC. Translated: CATSVGTALGYTF.